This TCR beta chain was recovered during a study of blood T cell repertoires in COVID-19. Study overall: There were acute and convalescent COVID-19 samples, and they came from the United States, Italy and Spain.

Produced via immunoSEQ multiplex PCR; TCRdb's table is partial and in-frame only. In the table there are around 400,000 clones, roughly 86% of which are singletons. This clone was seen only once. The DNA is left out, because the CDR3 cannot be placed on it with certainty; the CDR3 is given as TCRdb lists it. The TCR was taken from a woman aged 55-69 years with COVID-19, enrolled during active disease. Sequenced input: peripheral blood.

The chain's CDR3 is CASSGPPAEVKNCFF. The chain uses TRBV21-1 and TRBJ1-4; the table calls TRBD1, which could not be checked here. TRBV21-1 is flagged as a pseudogene. The length of the CDR3 is 15 amino acids, counting both ends.